This is a list of T cell receptor beta chains from one sample in a study of cytomegalovirus exposure and HLA in healthy donors. This table comes from immunoSEQ multiplex PCR, and its TCRdb copy is limited to in-frame clones, with some not included. Counted here are about 54,000 clones, about 80% occurring once; the ten biggest clones make up 1.4%. The sequencing input was PBMCs. The receptors derive from a female donor in good health and CMV-seronegative. Both conserved end residues are part of each CDR3. Each record gives: D gene, V gene, J gene, clone size, CDR3 length, CDR3 protein, CDR3 DNA. The D gene is left open where the match is weak. Some rows mark clone size as missing; the rest say once, few, many or name a class of expanded clone.

D: NA; V: TRBV5-6; J: TRBJ1-2; size: NA; length: 15; CDR3: CASSLVRGASRGYTF; DNA: TGTGCCAGCAGCTTGGTTCGGGGGGCGAGTAGAGGCTACACCTTC
D: NA; V: TRBV4-3; J: TRBJ2-1; size: NA; length: 18; CDR3: CASSQAVGGASSYNEQFF; DNA: TGCGCCAGCAGCCAAGCAGTAGGAGGGGCTAGCTCCTACAATGAGCAGTTCTTC
D: NA; V: TRBV18; J: TRBJ1-1; size: NA; length: 13; CDR3: CASSPYKNTEAFF; DNA: TGTGCCAGCTCGCCTTACAAGAACACTGAAGCTTTCTTT
D: NA; V: TRBV9; J: TRBJ1-3; size: NA; length: 14; CDR3: CASSPSGTGNTIYF; DNA: TGTGCCAGCAGCCCCTCAGGGACTGGAAACACCATATATTTT
D: NA; V: TRBV6-1; J: TRBJ2-6; size: NA; length: 13; CDR3: CASSPTRVDVLTF; DNA: TGTGCCAGCAGTCCAACCAGGGTGGACGTCCTGACTTTC
D: NA; V: TRBV5-1; J: TRBJ1-2; size: NA; length: 15; CDR3: CASSDLGGKGSGYTF; DNA: TGCGCCAGCAGCGACTTGGGAGGGAAGGGTTCGGGCTACACCTTC
D: TRBD1; V: TRBV18; J: TRBJ1-1; size: NA; length: 14; CDR3: CASSHSTGGTEAFF; DNA: TGTGCCAGCTCACACTCGACAGGGGGCACTGAAGCTTTCTTT
D: NA; V: TRBV2; J: TRBJ1-1; size: NA; length: 14; CDR3: CASQGQLMNTEAFF; DNA: TGTGCCTCCCAGGGTCAGCTTATGAACACTGAAGCTTTCTTT
D: NA; V: TRBV7-9; J: TRBJ1-6; size: NA; length: 16; CDR3: CASSLVREVYSSPLHF; DNA: TGTGCCAGCAGCTTAGTCAGGGAAGTCTATAGTTCACCCCTCCACTTT
D: TRBD1; V: TRBV7-9; J: TRBJ1-1; size: NA; length: 15; CDR3: CASRQSRGMNTEAFF; DNA: TGTGCCAGCAGGCAGAGCAGGGGGATGAACACTGAAGCTTTCTTT
D: TRBD1; V: TRBV30; J: TRBJ1-4; size: NA; length: 14; CDR3: CAWSVGRGREKLFF; DNA: TGTGCCTGGAGTGTGGGCAGGGGGAGGGAAAAACTGTTTTTT
D: TRBD1; V: TRBV15; J: TRBJ1-2; size: once; length: 14; CDR3: CATSRDGQGYGYTF; DNA: TGTGCCACCAGCAGAGACGGACAGGGCTATGGCTACACCTTC
D: TRBD2; V: TRBV9; J: TRBJ2-1; size: NA; length: 16; CDR3: CASSQSGLAEYNELFF; DNA: TGTGCCAGCAGCCAATCCGGACTAGCGGAGTACAATGAGCTGTTCTTC
D: NA; V: TRBV7-8; J: TRBJ2-2; size: NA; length: 16; CDR3: CASSLARSIRTGELFF; DNA: TGTGCCAGCAGCTTAGCGAGATCCATTAGAACCGGGGAGCTGTTTTTT
D: TRBD2; V: TRBV5-4; J: TRBJ2-3; size: once; length: 16; CDR3: CASSFATSGRTDTQYF; DNA: TGTGCCAGCAGCTTTGCGACTAGCGGCCGCACAGATACGCAGTATTTT
D: NA; V: TRBV30; J: TRBJ2-5; size: NA; length: 14; CDR3: CAWSVQGVRETQYF; DNA: TGTGCCTGGAGTGTACAGGGTGTCCGAGAGACCCAGTACTTC
D: NA; V: TRBV19; J: TRBJ1-4; size: NA; length: 17; CDR3: CASSPPPGREINEKLFF; DNA: TGTGCCAGTAGTCCGCCGCCTGGACGGGAAATTAATGAAAAACTGTTTTTT
D: TRBD1; V: TRBV5-4; J: TRBJ2-7; size: NA; length: 15; CDR3: CASSLGDRGVYEQYF; DNA: TGTGCCAGCAGCTTGGGGGACAGGGGTGTGTACGAGCAGTACTTC
D: NA; V: TRBV6-1; J: TRBJ1-2; size: NA; length: 15; CDR3: CASTPTSTGHYGYTF; DNA: TGTGCCAGCACCCCAACATCGACTGGCCACTATGGCTACACCTTC
D: NA; V: TRBV28; J: TRBJ1-2; size: NA; length: 10; CDR3: CASSQNGYTF; DNA: TGTGCCAGCAGTCAGAATGGCTACACCTTC
D: TRBD2; V: TRBV4-3; J: TRBJ2-5; size: NA; length: 15; CDR3: CASSQDQGGRETQYF; DNA: TGCGCCAGCAGCCAAGATCAGGGCGGGAGGGAGACCCAGTACTTC
D: TRBD2; V: TRBV10-2; J: TRBJ2-1; size: NA; length: 15; CDR3: CASSPSGDFYNEQFF; DNA: TGCGCCAGCAGTCCTAGCGGGGATTTTTACAATGAGCAGTTCTTC
D: TRBD2; V: TRBV5-1; J: TRBJ2-2; size: NA; length: 17; CDR3: CASSLRISGGGTGELFF; DNA: TGCGCCAGCAGCTTACGGATAAGCGGGGGAGGGACCGGGGAGCTGTTTTTT
D: NA; V: TRBV2; J: TRBJ2-7; size: NA; length: 13; CDR3: CASSILTSSEQYF; DNA: TGTGCCAGCAGTATCCTAACCTCGAGCGAGCAGTACTTC
D: TRBD1; V: TRBV2; J: TRBJ2-5; size: few; length: 16; CDR3: CASSGVGDRGRETQYF; DNA: TGTGCCAGCAGTGGTGTCGGGGACAGGGGTAGGGAGACCCAGTACTTC
D: NA; V: TRBV25-1; J: TRBJ2-7; size: NA; length: 14; CDR3: CAGSESGVTYEQYF; DNA: TGTGCCGGCAGTGAATCAGGGGTCACCTACGAGCAGTACTTC
D: NA; V: TRBV7-2; J: TRBJ2-1; size: NA; length: 16; CDR3: CASSPSGTVAYNEQFF; DNA: TGTGCCAGCAGCCCCTCGGGGACTGTCGCCTACAATGAGCAGTTCTTC
D: NA; V: TRBV10-2; J: TRBJ2-7; size: NA; length: 16; CDR3: CASSPTLGLGGYEQYF; DNA: TGCGCCAGCAGTCCAACCCTGGGGCTGGGGGGCTACGAGCAGTACTTC
D: NA; V: TRBV7-9; J: TRBJ2-5; size: NA; length: 12; CDR3: CASSGTLETQYF; DNA: TGTGCCAGCAGCGGGACTCTTGAGACCCAGTACTTC
D: TRBD2; V: TRBV4-3; J: TRBJ2-6; size: NA; length: 18; CDR3: CASSQGGGRISGANVLTF; DNA: TGCGCCAGCAGCCAAGGGGGGGGACGGATATCTGGGGCCAACGTCCTGACTTTC
D: TRBD1; V: TRBV19; J: TRBJ1-3; size: NA; length: 13; CDR3: CASSMTGYDTIYF; DNA: TGTGCCAGTAGTATGACAGGGTATGACACCATATATTTT
D: NA; V: TRBV29-1; J: TRBJ1-1; size: few; length: 11; CDR3: CSVERNTEAFF; DNA: TGCAGCGTTGAGAGGAACACTGAAGCTTTCTTT
D: NA; V: TRBV19; J: TRBJ1-2; size: NA; length: 15; CDR3: CASSIQASPIYGYTF; DNA: TGTGCCAGTAGTATACAAGCATCCCCCATCTATGGCTACACCTTC
D: NA; V: TRBV11-2; J: TRBJ1-1; size: NA; length: 15; CDR3: CASSKLGSMNTEAFF; DNA: TGTGCCAGCAGCAAATTGGGCAGCATGAACACTGAAGCTTTCTTT
D: TRBD2; V: TRBV6-5; J: TRBJ2-1; size: NA; length: 13; CDR3: CASRGLAYNEQFF; DNA: TGTGCCAGCAGGGGACTAGCGTACAATGAGCAGTTCTTC
D: NA; V: TRBV6-5; J: TRBJ2-1; size: NA; length: 16; CDR3: CASSYSSRGSYNEQFF; DNA: TGTGCCAGCAGTTACTCCTCTCGGGGGTCCTACAATGAGCAGTTCTTC
D: TRBD1; V: TRBV6-6; J: TRBJ2-3; size: NA; length: 15; CDR3: CASRRIQGALDTQYF; DNA: TGTGCCAGCAGACGCATACAGGGGGCACTGGATACGCAGTATTTT
D: NA; V: TRBV5-1; J: TRBJ1-1; size: NA; length: 13; CDR3: CASSLGGGAEAFF; DNA: TGCGCCAGCAGCTTAGGGGGGGGCGCTGAAGCTTTCTTT
D: NA; V: TRBV13; J: TRBJ1-3; size: NA; length: 14; CDR3: CASSLWANGNTIYF; DNA: TGTGCCAGCAGCTTATGGGCTAATGGAAACACCATATATTTT
D: NA; V: TRBV19; J: TRBJ1-5; size: NA; length: 13; CDR3: CASAGQRNQPQHF; DNA: TGTGCCAGTGCCGGACAGCGAAATCAGCCCCAGCATTTT
D: NA; V: TRBV30; J: TRBJ1-5; size: NA; length: 15; CDR3: CAWSVAGGGNQPQHF; DNA: TGTGCCTGGAGTGTAGCGGGGGGCGGCAATCAGCCCCAGCATTTT
D: NA; V: TRBV18; J: TRBJ1-6; size: NA; length: 15; CDR3: CASSPLSSYNSPLHF; DNA: TGTGCCAGCTCACCACTGAGCTCCTATAATTCACCCCTCCACTTT
D: NA; V: TRBV25-1; J: TRBJ2-7; size: once; length: 16; CDR3: CASSSAASGSNYEQYF; DNA: TGTGCCAGCAGTTCGGCCGCATCGGGGTCGAACTACGAGCAGTACTTC
D: NA; V: TRBV15; J: TRBJ1-2; size: few; length: 12; CDR3: CATSLYRAGYTF; DNA: TGTGCCACCAGCTTATACAGGGCTGGCTACACCTTC
D: NA; V: TRBV5-4; J: TRBJ1-1; size: NA; length: 13; CDR3: CASSRGLDTEAFF; DNA: TGTGCCAGCTCTCGGGGGTTGGACACTGAAGCTTTCTTT
D: NA; V: TRBV6-1; J: TRBJ2-7; size: NA; length: 15; CDR3: CASSVQISNSYEQYF; DNA: TGTGCCAGCAGTGTCCAAATTAGCAACTCCTACGAGCAGTACTTC
D: NA; V: TRBV7-9; J: TRBJ2-5; size: NA; length: 15; CDR3: CASSTRIFEKETQYF; DNA: TGTGCCAGCAGCACCCGTATTTTCGAGAAAGAGACCCAGTACTTC
D: NA; V: TRBV25-1; J: TRBJ2-7; size: NA; length: 15; CDR3: CASSESLAGVYEQYF; DNA: TGTGCCAGCAGTGAATCCCTGGCAGGGGTCTACGAGCAGTACTTC
D: NA; V: TRBV4-1; J: TRBJ1-6; size: NA; length: 15; CDR3: CASRRGIPTNSPLHF; DNA: TGCGCCAGCAGACGAGGCATCCCGACTAATTCACCCCTCCACTTT
D: NA; V: TRBV5-1; J: TRBJ1-3; size: NA; length: 15; CDR3: CASRHNQGPGNTIYF; DNA: TGCGCCAGCAGACATAATCAGGGCCCCGGAAACACCATATATTTT
D: NA; V: TRBV6-1; J: TRBJ1-1; size: NA; length: 15; CDR3: CASSEGKWRGTEAFF; DNA: TGTGCCAGCAGTGAAGGCAAATGGAGGGGCACTGAAGCTTTCTTT
D: NA; V: TRBV19; J: TRBJ2-2; size: NA; length: 14; CDR3: CASSMGRNTGELFF; DNA: TGTGCCAGTAGTATGGGCCGGAACACCGGGGAGCTGTTTTTT
D: NA; V: TRBV12-5; J: TRBJ1-2; size: once; length: 15; CDR3: CASGLVSGADYGYTF; DNA: TGTGCTAGTGGTTTGGTATCAGGGGCAGACTATGGCTACACCTTC
D: TRBD2; V: TRBV2; J: TRBJ2-5; size: once; length: 15; CDR3: CASSATSGAQETQYF; DNA: TGTGCCAGCAGTGCGACTAGCGGGGCCCAAGAGACCCAGTACTTC
D: NA; V: TRBV15; J: TRBJ1-5; size: NA; length: 14; CDR3: CATSSSYSNQPQHF; DNA: TGTGCCACCAGCTCCTCTTATAGCAATCAGCCCCAGCATTTT
D: NA; V: TRBV30; J: TRBJ1-2; size: NA; length: 12; CDR3: CAWTVRNDGYTF; DNA: TGTGCCTGGACGGTCAGGAATGATGGCTACACCTTC